A single sample gave rise to the 25 T cell receptor beta chains below, sequenced in a study of blood T cell repertoires in COVID-19. Clones were sequenced by immunoSEQ multiplex PCR, and TCRdb holds only the in-frame ones, with some missing. The data hold about 250,000 clones, with 83% observed a single time. The specimen was peripheral blood. The receptors originated from a human donor in a cohort sampled during active COVID-19.

V gene TRBV7-3 combines with J gene TRBJ2-3; 11 bases match TRBD2. Per the germline V gene, CDR1 is SGHTA and CDR2 is FQGTGA. Losses at the gene ends were 2 bases for V and 5 bases for J; bases not matched to a gene: 3. The CDR3 is 15 amino acids. The CDR3 protein is CASSLLAGGQDTQYF. CDR3 nucleotide sequence: TGTGCCAGCAGCTTATTAGCGGGGGGGCAAGATACGCAGTATTTT.

Note on this clone: The sample contains more than one DNA sequence encoding this CDR3. The chain combines TRBV20-1 with TRBJ1-2; D is possibly TRBD1 (6 bases). The V end lost 6 bases, the J end lost 8 bases, and 10 bases lay between the germline ends. The CDR3 has 10 amino acids. Germline values: CDR1 DFQATT, CDR2 SNEGSKA (reference sequence). The CDR3 spells CSASRGGYTF. The CDR3 bases are TGCAGTGCCAGCAGGGGCGGCTACACCTTC.

This clone was found once. The chain employs TRBV6-2 or TRBV6-3 and TRBJ1-1; D is possibly TRBD1 (5 bases). This CDR3 is built from 15 residues. Germline assignment: CDR1 MNHEY and CDR2 SVGEGT. V was clipped by 2 bases and J by 5 bases, with 15 bases between them. In DNA, the CDR3 is TGTGCCAGCAGTTACGTCTTGGGGCGGGAAACTGAAGCTTTCTTT. It codes for CASSYVLGRETEAFF.

The gene calls are TRBV2 and TRBJ2-1, with TRBD2 matching over 11 bases. CDR1 and CDR2 (germline): SNHLY, FYNNEI. J lost 9 bases, V lost 6 bases, and 13 bases had no gene match. CDR3 length: 16 residues. CDR3: CASSDSGRLAGSEQFF. The CDR3 DNA reads as TGTGCCAGCAGCGACTCAGGGAGACTAGCGGGATCTGAGCAGTTCTTC.

V usage is TRBV3-1 (or the pseudogene TRBV3-2) and J usage is TRBJ1-5; 8 bases match TRBD1. The CDR3 is 15 amino acids. Per the germline V gene, CDR1 is LGHDT and CDR2 is YNNKEL (reference sequence). V lost 1 base and J lost 6; bases outside the gene matches: 5. In nucleotides, the CDR3 is TGTGCCAGCAGCCAAGTGCAGGGGGCGGGTCAGCCCCAGCATTTT. Translating gives CASSQVQGAGQPQHF.

The V and J genes are TRBV3-1 (or the pseudogene TRBV3-2) and TRBJ1-6; 7 bases fit TRBD1. This CDR3 spans 16 amino acids. Germline loops: CDR1 LGHDT, CDR2 YNNKEL (reference sequence). The ends lost 6 bases at V and 5 bases at J; junction bases unmatched: 10. The CDR3 is CASRDFSGGNNSPLHF. DNA for the CDR3: TGTGCCAGCAGGGATTTTTCAGGGGGAAATAATTCACCCCTCCACTTT.

This clone was seen a few times. This sequence joins TRBV7-9 and TRBJ1-5, with D possibly matching TRBD1 (5 bases). The CDR3 has 15 amino acids. The germline CDR1 and CDR2 sequences are SEHNR and FQNEAQ (reference sequence). The V end was cut by 5 bases, the J end by 0 bases, with 11 bases between. The CDR3 nucleotides are TGTGCCAGCAGCCCCGCGGGGGGTAGCAATCAGCCCCAGCATTTT. Amino acid sequence: CASSPAGGSNQPQHF. Drawing the rest from reference TRBV7-9 and TRBJ1-5, the complete variable domain is DTGVSQNPRHKITKRGQNVTFRCDPISEHNRLYWYRQTLGQGPEFLTYFQNEAQLEKSRLLSDRFSAERPKGSFSTLEIQRTEQGDSAMYLCASSPAGGSNQPQHFGDGTRLSIL.

The chain combines TRBV12-3 or TRBV12-4 with TRBJ1-4; D unclear. Trimming removed 1 base at V and 7 bases at J, with 4 bases between. CDR3 size: 12 residues. CDR3 DNA sequence: TGTGCCAGCAGTTTAGGGGCTGAAAAACTGTTTTTT. Translated, it gives CASSLGAEKLFF.

The V and J genes are TRBV5-1 and TRBJ2-3; 8 bases match TRBD2. Per germline, CDR1 SGHRS and CDR2 YFSETQ. The CDR3 extends over 13 amino acids. The V gene end was trimmed by 3 bases and the J gene end by 6 bases; junction bases not matched to a gene: 3. CDR3 DNA: TGCGCCAGCAGCTCGGGACTAGTGGATACGCAGTATTTT. Its translation: CASSSGLVDTQYF.

V is TRBV4-1 and J is TRBJ1-1, with D hard to call. V dropped 1 base and J dropped 0 bases, with 12 bases sitting between them. CDR1 is MGHRA, CDR2 YSYEKL, per germline. The CDR3 is 16 residues long. This CDR3 reads CASSQGLEAMNTEAFF. The CDR3 region has the DNA TGCGCCAGCAGCCAAGGGCTCGAGGCGATGAACACTGAAGCTTTCTTT.

The chain is built from TRBV10-3 and TRBJ2-5; 11 nucleotides agree with TRBD2. Germline-derived CDR1 and CDR2 are ENHRY and SYGVKD. This CDR3 has 15 amino acids. The V and J ends lost 1 base and 6 bases, in that order; junction bases with no gene match: 4. CDR3 nucleotide sequence: TGTGCCATCAGTGAGTTAGCGGGAGGGCCGCAGACCCAGTACTTC. Its translation is CAISELAGGPQTQYF.

This rearrangement joins TRBV7-2 to TRBJ2-3, with 8 bases aligning to TRBD2. Germline V gene lookup returns CDR1 SGHTA and CDR2 FQGNSA. With V trimmed by 2 bases and J by 6 bases, 7 bases remained unmatched. The CDR3 consists of 15 residues. Here the CDR3 reads CASSLFTSGSDTQYF. In DNA form, the CDR3 reads TGTGCCAGCAGCTTATTTACTAGCGGTAGTGATACGCAGTATTTT.

V usage is TRBV3-1 (or the pseudogene TRBV3-2) and J usage is TRBJ2-5; D gene uncertain. The CDR3 sequence is 12 residues long. Germline V gene data show CDR1 as LGHDT and CDR2 as YNNKEL (reference sequence). Trimming pared 4 bases from V and 1 base from J, leaving 4 bases between. CDR3 sequence reads: CASSPFQETQYF. The CDR3, as DNA: TGTGCCAGCAGCCCCTTCCAAGAGACCCAGTACTTC.

The chain couples TRBV5-4 to TRBJ2-3, with 11 bases identical to TRBD2. The CDR3 has 17 residues. With 0 bases clipped from V and 0 bases from J, the junction kept 3 bases outside the gene matches. CDR1 SGHNT and CDR2 YYREEE come from the germline V gene (reference sequence). CDR3 amino acids: CASSLGLAGTSTDTQYF. Here the CDR3 DNA reads TGTGCCAGCAGCTTGGGACTAGCGGGAACAAGCACAGATACGCAGTATTTT.

V gene TRBV19 combines with J gene TRBJ1-1; D is possibly TRBD1 (6 bases). CDR3 length equals 15 residues. Trimming shortened V by 5 bases and J by 4 bases, and 17 bases separated the two germline ends. Germline CDR1 is LNHDA and CDR2 is SQIVND (reference sequence). CDR3 amino acids: CASSLQQGWGTEAFF. For the CDR3, the DNA is TGTGCCAGTAGTCTTCAACAGGGCTGGGGCACTGAAGCTTTCTTT.

The chain recombines TRBV2 with TRBJ2-7; no definite D call. Germline-derived CDR1 and CDR2 are SNHLY and FYNNEI. The V end lost 6 bases, the J end lost 6 bases, and 15 bases lay between the germline ends. The CDR3 length is 13 residues. The CDR3 protein is CASSLERNAEQYF. CDR3 sequence (DNA): TGTGCCAGCAGCCTAGAGAGGAACGCCGAGCAGTACTTC.

The chain combines TRBV10-3 with TRBJ2-7; tentatively, D is TRBD2 (7 bases). CDR1 is ENHRY, CDR2 SYGVKD, per germline. The CDR3 is 17 residues long. Trimming cost V 4 bases and J 0 bases, with 19 bases left between them. This chain's CDR3 is CAISGGGFISPSYEQYF. CDR3 coding DNA: TGTGCCATCAGTGGGGGGGGCTTTATTTCCCCCTCCTACGAGCAGTACTTC.

The chain recombines TRBV2 with TRBJ1-4; 11 positions agree with TRBD1. Germline lookup yields CDR1 SNHLY and CDR2 FYNNEI. This CDR3 has 17 residues. The V segment lost 4 bases and the J segment 0 bases; nucleotides outside the gene matches: 4. The CDR3 sequence: CASSGGTGGATNEKLFF. As DNA, the CDR3 is TGTGCCAGCAGTGGTGGGACAGGGGGTGCAACTAATGAAAAACTGTTTTTT. The entire variable domain, with the rest obtained from reference TRBV2 and TRBJ1-4, is as follows: EPEVTQTPSHQVTQMGQEVILRCVPISNHLYFYWYRQILGQKVEFLVSFYNNEISEKSEIFDDQFSVERPDGSNFTLKIRSTKLEDSAMYFCASSGGTGGATNEKLFFGSGTQLSVL.

This chain joins TRBV11-2 and TRBJ2-1; TRBD2 agrees at 9 bases. Per the germline V gene, CDR1 is SGHAT and CDR2 is FQNNGV. With 5 bases clipped from V and 9 bases from J, the junction kept 11 bases outside the gene matches. The CDR3 totals 15 residues. The DNA of the CDR3 is TGTGCCAGCAGCCCCTGGACTAGCGATAATACTGAGCAGTTCTTC. Translated, it gives CASSPWTSDNTEQFF.

The chain joins TRBV19 to TRBJ2-4; 9 bases agree with TRBD1. CDR1 and CDR2 (germline): LNHDA, SQIVND (reference sequence). This CDR3 comprises 16 residues. V was pared by 5 bases and J by 5 bases, with 10 bases of the junction left unmatched. The CDR3 nucleotides are TGTGCCAGTAGTGCCAAACAGGGGGCGGAGGAAAACATTCAGTACTTC. Its protein product is CASSAKQGAEENIQYF.

This chain joins TRBV5-6 and TRBJ2-5; 13 positions agree with TRBD2. CDR3 length: 15 amino acids. V dropped 5 bases and J dropped 4; count of bases not matched to a gene: 5. Germline CDR1 is SGHDT and CDR2 is YYEEEE. The CDR3 region has the DNA TGTGCCAGCAGAGGACTAGCGGGAGAGCGAGAGACCCAGTACTTC. Protein: CASRGLAGERETQYF.

The CDR3 DNA is TGTGCCAGCAGTTTTGCGGGACAGGAGACCCAGTACTTC. This encodes CASSFAGQETQYF. The V and J genes are TRBV28 and TRBJ2-5; perhaps TRBD1 as D (7 bases). The CDR3 totals 13 residues. CDR1 MDHEN and CDR2 SYDVKM come from the germline V gene. Trimming left V 3 bases short and J 5 bases short, with 10 bases between.

The chain uses TRBV18 and TRBJ2-2, with D unclear. Between the trimmed V and J ends, which lost 0 bases and 3 bases, there was a span of 8 bases. Germline V gene data show CDR1 as KGHSH and CDR2 as LQKENI. There are 15 residues in the CDR3. CDR3 amino acids: CASSPPAGDTGELFF. Here the CDR3 DNA reads TGTGCCAGCTCACCACCGGCAGGCGACACCGGGGAGCTGTTTTTT.

The rearrangement uses TRBV19 and TRBJ1-1; 8 positions agree with TRBD1. V gave up 7 bases and J gave up 6 bases; unmatched junction bases: 10. This CDR3 has 14 residues. Germline CDR1 reads LNHDA; CDR2 reads SQIVND (reference sequence). CDR3 nucleotide sequence: TGTGCCAGTACCCTCGGACAGGGACGCGCTGAAGCTTTCTTT. Residues: CASTLGQGRAEAFF.

The genes are TRBV7-9 and TRBJ1-5; TRBD1 matches 9 bases. The CDR3 loop spans 13 amino acids. With 5 bases clipped from V and 7 bases from J, the junction kept 3 bases outside the gene matches. The V gene's germline CDR1 is SEHNR and CDR2 FQNEAQ (reference sequence). Here the CDR3 reads CASSTGGDQPQHF. Written as DNA, the CDR3 is TGTGCCAGCAGCACAGGGGGCGACCAGCCCCAGCATTTT.